Listed below are T cell receptor beta chains from one sample, sequenced in a study of cytomegalovirus exposure and HLA in healthy donors. Some clones are missing from TCRdb's copy, which holds only in-frame ones; the method was immunoSEQ multiplex PCR. Of 81,000 or so clones in the sample, approximately 75% were seen once. Input material: PBMCs. These receptors came from a man in his sixties in good health and CMV-seronegative. CDR3s include the opening cysteine and the closing phenylalanine or tryptophan. The order of the fields is V gene, D gene, clone size, J gene, CDR3 protein, CDR3 DNA. A D gene is named only where the DNA matches it firmly. A row's size may be missing; if present it is once, few, many or a size class.

TRBV14	TRBD1	.	TRBJ2-7	CASSQAGTASYEQYF	TGTGCCAGCAGCCAGGCCGGGACAGCAAGCTACGAGCAGTACTTC
TRBV18	.	once	TRBJ2-7	CASSLTDNYEQYF	TGTGCCAGCTCACTGACGGACAACTACGAGCAGTACTTC
TRBV9	.	.	TRBJ2-1	CARWEEGKNNEQFF	TGTGCCCGCTGGGAGGAGGGTAAAAACAATGAGCAGTTCTTC
TRBV5-8	TRBD2	.	TRBJ2-2	CASSPGLAENTGELFF	TGTGCCAGCAGCCCCGGACTAGCGGAGAACACCGGGGAGCTGTTTTTT
TRBV7-9	.	.	TRBJ2-3	CASSPRAGSDTQYF	TGTGCCAGCAGCCCCAGGGCCGGGAGCGATACGCAGTATTTT
TRBV6-1	.	once	TRBJ1-2	CASRNTGGDYGYTF	TGTGCCAGTAGGAACACAGGTGGAGACTATGGCTACACCTTC
TRBV7-6	.	.	TRBJ2-7	CASSIAGEQYF	TGTGCCAGCAGCATCGCGGGGGAGCAGTACTTC
TRBV12-5	.	.	TRBJ2-2	CASVSESPGELFF	TGTGCTAGTGTATCGGAGTCACCCGGGGAGCTGTTTTTT
TRBV15	.	.	TRBJ2-2	CATSNPPARGTGELFF	TGTGCCACCAGCAACCCCCCGGCGAGGGGGACCGGGGAGCTGTTTTTT
TRBV5-5	.	.	TRBJ2-1	CASRVGASYNEQFF	TGTGCCAGCCGGGTCGGTGCGTCCTACAATGAGCAGTTCTTC
TRBV2	.	.	TRBJ1-2	CASMREYVGYTF	TGTGCCAGCATGAGGGAGTACGTCGGCTACACCTTC
TRBV7-9	TRBD1	.	TRBJ1-2	CASSTGTGVGYGYTF	TGTGCCAGCAGCACCGGGACAGGGGTGGGCTATGGCTACACCTTC
TRBV10-3	TRBD1	.	TRBJ2-1	CAITESDRGLGEQFF	TGTGCCATCACCGAATCTGACAGGGGGCTCGGTGAGCAGTTCTTC
TRBV7-9	.	.	TRBJ1-4	CSSSLASGRNEKLFF	TGTTCCAGCAGCTTAGCTTCAGGGCGTAATGAAAAACTGTTTTTT
TRBV7-9	.	.	TRBJ2-1	CASSPLGSGAYNEQFF	TGTGCCAGCAGCCCCCTGGGCTCCGGCGCCTACAATGAGCAGTTCTTC
TRBV2	.	.	TRBJ1-3	CASSIMGLEGNTIYF	TGTGCCAGCAGTATCATGGGCCTCGAAGGAAACACCATATATTTT
TRBV4-1	.	.	TRBJ2-7	CASSHLAGGRSYEQYF	TGCGCCAGCAGCCATCTCGCCGGCGGCAGATCCTACGAGCAGTACTTC
TRBV6-1	TRBD2	.	TRBJ2-5	CASSELAGGQETQYF	TGTGCCAGCAGTGAACTAGCGGGGGGGCAAGAGACCCAGTACTTC
TRBV11-2	.	.	TRBJ2-7	CASSLDGGLVREQYF	TGTGCCAGCAGCTTAGACGGCGGCCTCGTCCGTGAGCAGTACTTC
TRBV19	TRBD2	.	TRBJ2-3	CASSIMSGGASTDTQYF	TGTGCCAGTAGTATTATGAGCGGGGGGGCGAGCACAGATACGCAGTATTTT
TRBV11-2	.	.	TRBJ2-7	CASSTQGYEQYF	TGTGCCAGCAGCACTCAGGGGTACGAGCAGTACTTC
TRBV13	TRBD2	.	TRBJ2-5	CASSPVASGPFQETQYF	TGTGCCAGCAGCCCGGTGGCTAGCGGCCCGTTTCAAGAGACCCAGTACTTC
TRBV11-2	TRBD1	.	TRBJ2-5	CASSQDRVTQYF	TGTGCCAGCAGCCAGGACAGGGTGACCCAGTACTTC
TRBV7-8	.	.	TRBJ1-2	CASSSLIGSGYTF	TGTGCCAGCAGCTCCCTAATCGGGTCTGGCTACACCTTC
TRBV19	.	.	TRBJ1-3	CASSRDTSSGNTIYF	TGTGCCAGTAGTAGGGACACGAGCTCTGGAAACACCATATATTTT
TRBV6-1	TRBD1	.	TRBJ1-2	CASSDPRTGGANYGYTF	TGTGCCAGCAGTGACCCAAGGACAGGGGGAGCTAACTATGGCTACACCTTC
TRBV6-4	TRBD2	once	TRBJ2-3	CASSDGGDTDTQYF	TGTGCCAGCAGTGACGGGGGGGACACAGATACGCAGTATTTT
TRBV9	TRBD1	.	TRBJ2-7	CASSPGQGGYEQYF	TGTGCCAGCAGCCCTGGACAGGGTGGGTACGAGCAGTACTTC
TRBV5-1	TRBD1	few	TRBJ2-1	CASSPGQGGMGEQFF	TGCGCCAGCAGCCCCGGACAGGGCGGCATGGGTGAGCAGTTCTTC
TRBV6-5	.	.	TRBJ1-4	CASSYRGELFF	TGTGCCAGCAGTTACCGGGGGGAACTGTTTTTT
TRBV5-6	.	once	TRBJ2-5	CASSLFGLAQETQYF	TGTGCCAGCAGCTTGTTCGGGTTAGCCCAAGAGACCCAGTACTTC
TRBV30	TRBD1	.	TRBJ1-1	CAWGTGVNTEAFF	TGTGCCTGGGGTACAGGGGTAAACACTGAAGCTTTCTTT
TRBV19	TRBD1	once	TRBJ1-1	CASSIQGASRGLAFF	TGTGCCAGTAGTATTCAGGGTGCTTCCAGGGGGCTGGCTTTCTTT
TRBV15	.	once	TRBJ1-6	CATRAGINNSPLHF	TGTGCCACACGGGCAGGGATAAATAATTCACCCCTCCACTTT
TRBV5-4	.	few	TRBJ1-2	CASSFGQFTGYTF	TGTGCCAGCAGCTTTGGCCAGTTTACGGGCTACACCTTC
TRBV28	.	.	TRBJ2-7	CASSWGGAHEQYF	TGTGCCAGCAGTTGGGGGGGGGCCCACGAGCAGTACTTC
TRBV30	.	.	TRBJ1-2	CAWSRGIPYGYTF	TGTGCCTGGAGTAGGGGGATACCGTATGGCTACACCTTC
TRBV10-2	TRBD1	.	TRBJ1-2	CAIFDRGGDGYTF	TGCGCCATCTTTGACAGGGGAGGAGATGGCTACACCTTC
TRBV7-9	TRBD1	.	TRBJ1-5	CASSPPTGDNQPQHF	TGTGCCAGCAGCCCGCCCACAGGGGACAATCAGCCCCAGCATTTT
TRBV5-1	.	.	TRBJ1-2	CASSLETSPGVYGYTF	TGCGCCAGCAGCTTGGAGACGAGCCCGGGGGTCTATGGCTACACCTTC
TRBV2	.	.	TRBJ2-1	CASRDGGTYNEQFF	TGTGCCAGCAGGGATGGGGGGACCTACAATGAGCAGTTCTTC
TRBV27	.	few	TRBJ1-1	CASIPRGGGTEAFF	TGTGCCAGCATCCCGCGGGGGGGAGGCACTGAAGCTTTCTTT
TRBV18	.	.	TRBJ2-1	CASSPRDPPVEQFF	TGTGCCAGCTCACCGCGGGACCCGCCTGTGGAGCAGTTCTTC
TRBV9	TRBD2	.	TRBJ2-1	CASSFFALAGTERQFF	TGTGCCAGCAGCTTCTTCGCACTAGCGGGGACTGAGAGGCAGTTCTTC
TRBV10-1	.	.	TRBJ2-1	CASSEVTSYNEQFF	TGCGCCAGCAGTGAAGTGACTTCGTACAATGAGCAGTTCTTC
TRBV9	TRBD2	.	TRBJ2-5	CASSVDQAGVFPETQYF	TGTGCCAGCAGCGTAGATCAAGCGGGGGTTTTTCCAGAGACCCAGTACTTC
TRBV30	.	.	TRBJ1-2	CAWSVTDAYGYTF	TGTGCCTGGAGTGTTACAGACGCCTATGGCTACACCTTC
TRBV6-6	.	few	TRBJ1-1	CASRHDRSSQAFF	TGTGCCAGCAGGCACGACAGGTCTTCCCAAGCTTTCTTT
TRBV10-3	.	.	TRBJ1-4	CAIRAVSDEKLFF	TGTGCCATCAGGGCCGTCAGTGATGAAAAACTGTTTTTT
TRBV18	.	.	TRBJ1-4	CASPPRTSEKLFF	TGTGCCAGCCCACCGAGGACTTCCGAAAAACTGTTTTTT
TRBV6-6	TRBD2	.	TRBJ2-3	CASRKGLAADTDTQYF	TGTGCCAGCAGGAAGGGACTAGCGGCCGACACAGATACGCAGTATTTT